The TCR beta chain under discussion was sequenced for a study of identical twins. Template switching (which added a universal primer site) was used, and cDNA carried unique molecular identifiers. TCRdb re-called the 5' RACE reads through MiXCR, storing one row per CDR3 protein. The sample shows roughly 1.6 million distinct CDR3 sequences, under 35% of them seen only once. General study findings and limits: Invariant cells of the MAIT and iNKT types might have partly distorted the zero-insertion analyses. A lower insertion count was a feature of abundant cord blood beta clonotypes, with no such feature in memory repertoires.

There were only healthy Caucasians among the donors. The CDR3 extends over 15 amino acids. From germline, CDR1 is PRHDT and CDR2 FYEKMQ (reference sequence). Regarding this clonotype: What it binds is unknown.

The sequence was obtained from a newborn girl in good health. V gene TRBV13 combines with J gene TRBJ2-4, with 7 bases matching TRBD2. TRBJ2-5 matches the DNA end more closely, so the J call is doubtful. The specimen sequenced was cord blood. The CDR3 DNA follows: TGTGCCAGCAGCTTCGTTTTAGCGGGCCGGGAGACCCAGTACTTC. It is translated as CASSFVLAGRETQYF.